This section outlines one T cell receptor beta chain sequence together with its context. The entry originates in a study of cytomegalovirus exposure and HLA in healthy donors. Vbeta (60) and Jbeta (13) primers were used in the PCR. TCRdb's table, derived via immunoSEQ multiplex PCR, lists solely in-frame clones and lacks some. The sample comprises 180,000 or so clones, 76% of which are singletons, and about 2.5% rests with the top ten. The CDR3 runs to 18 residues. V lost 0 bases and J lost 4, with 18 bases in between. Germline V CDR1 and CDR2: ENHRY, SYGVKD. This receptor was taken from a woman in her 30s in good health and CMV-seropositive. The chain recombines TRBV10-3 with TRBJ2-2; maybe TRBD1 (6 bases). The specimen was PBMCs. This CDR3 is CAISESTPGTGITGELFF. In nucleotides, the CDR3 is TGTGCCATCAGTGAGTCGACTCCCGGAACAGGGATCACCGGGGAGCTGTTTTTT.